This T cell receptor (beta chain) came from a study of memory CD4+ T cells and cytomegalovirus serostatus. The wider study: Of the healthy Belgian adults, under 10 were CMV seropositive and 20 to 30 seronegative.

The sort gate was single viable CD3+CD4+CD8-CD45RO+ cells for memory CD4+ T cells. With regard to this clone: The target antigen is unknown.

The CDR3 loop spans 11 amino acids. Germline V lookup: CDR1 LNHDA, CDR2 SQIVND (reference sequence). V was cut by 3 bases and J by 11 bases, with 8 bases left in between. The study, taken as a whole, reports: Repertoires predicted CMV serostatus with median bootstrapped AUC of roughly 0.96.

Assay: immunoSEQ multiplex PCR; the TCRdb copy retains only in-frame clones and omits some. The data contain just under 40,000 clones, nearly 80% of them singletons. The V and J genes are TRBV19 and TRBJ1-3, with D hard to call. This receptor was obtained from an adult in good health and CMV-seronegative. Sequences were obtained from memory CD4+ T cells from blood. CDR3 nucleotide sequence: TGTGCCAGTAGTATTCTAAAGGCCATATATTTT. It encodes CASSILKAIYF.